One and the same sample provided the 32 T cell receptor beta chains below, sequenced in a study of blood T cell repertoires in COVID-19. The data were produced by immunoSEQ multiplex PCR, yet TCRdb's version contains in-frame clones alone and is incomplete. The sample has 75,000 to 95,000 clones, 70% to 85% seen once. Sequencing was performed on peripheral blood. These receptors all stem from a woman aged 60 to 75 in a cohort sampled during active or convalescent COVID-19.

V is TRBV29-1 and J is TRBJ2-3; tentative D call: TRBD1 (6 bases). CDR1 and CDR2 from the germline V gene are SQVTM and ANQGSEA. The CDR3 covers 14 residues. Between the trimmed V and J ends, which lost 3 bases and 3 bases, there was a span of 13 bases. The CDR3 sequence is CSVEVGRGTDTQYF. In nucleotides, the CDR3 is TGCAGCGTTGAGGTGGGCAGGGGAACAGATACGCAGTATTTT.

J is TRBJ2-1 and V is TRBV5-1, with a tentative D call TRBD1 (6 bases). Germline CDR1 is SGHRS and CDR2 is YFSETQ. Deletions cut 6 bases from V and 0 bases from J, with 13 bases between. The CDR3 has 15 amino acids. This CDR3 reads CASTLGQSSYNEQFF. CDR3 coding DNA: TGCGCCAGCACCCTTGGACAGAGCTCCTACAATGAGCAGTTCTTC.

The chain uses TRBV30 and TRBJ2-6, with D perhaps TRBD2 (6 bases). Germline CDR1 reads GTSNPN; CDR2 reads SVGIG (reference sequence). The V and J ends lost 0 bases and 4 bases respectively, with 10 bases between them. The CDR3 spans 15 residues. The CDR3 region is CAWSVHREGANVLTF. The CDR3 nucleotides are TGTGCCTGGAGTGTACATCGGGAGGGGGCCAACGTCCTGACTTTC.

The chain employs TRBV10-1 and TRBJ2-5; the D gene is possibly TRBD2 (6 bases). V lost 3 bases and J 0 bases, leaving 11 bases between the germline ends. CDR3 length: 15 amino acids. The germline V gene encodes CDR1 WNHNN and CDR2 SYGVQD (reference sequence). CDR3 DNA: TGCGCCAGCAGTGAACGTGGAGGGTACCAAGAGACCCAGTACTTC. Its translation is CASSERGGYQETQYF.

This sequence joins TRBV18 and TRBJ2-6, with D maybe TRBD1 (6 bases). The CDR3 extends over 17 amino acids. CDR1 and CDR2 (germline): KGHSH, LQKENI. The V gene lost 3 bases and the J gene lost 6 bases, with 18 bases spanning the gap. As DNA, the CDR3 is TGTGCCAGCTCACCCGTGACAGGTCCCGTGGAGGCCAACGTCCTGACTTTC. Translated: CASSPVTGPVEANVLTF.

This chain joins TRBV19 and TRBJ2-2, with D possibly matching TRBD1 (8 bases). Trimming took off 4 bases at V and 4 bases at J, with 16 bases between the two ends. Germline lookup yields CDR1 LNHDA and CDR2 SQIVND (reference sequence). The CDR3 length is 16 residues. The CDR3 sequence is CASSTGTGGGTGELFF. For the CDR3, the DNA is TGTGCCAGTAGTACGGGTACAGGGGGGGGCACCGGGGAGCTGTTTTTT.

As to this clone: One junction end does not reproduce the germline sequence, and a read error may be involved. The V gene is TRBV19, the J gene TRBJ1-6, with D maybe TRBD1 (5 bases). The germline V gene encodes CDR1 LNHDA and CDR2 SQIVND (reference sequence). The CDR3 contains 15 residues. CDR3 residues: CASKVGRDYSSPLHF. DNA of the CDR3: TGTGCCAGTAAGGTCGGCAGGGATTATAGTTCACCCCTCCACTTT.

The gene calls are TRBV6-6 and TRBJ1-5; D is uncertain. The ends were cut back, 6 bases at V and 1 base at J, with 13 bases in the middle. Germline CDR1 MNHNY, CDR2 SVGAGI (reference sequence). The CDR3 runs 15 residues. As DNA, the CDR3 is TGTGCCAGCAGAACCAGCTCGGGGAGCAATCAGCCCCAGCATTTT. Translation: CASRTSSGSNQPQHF.

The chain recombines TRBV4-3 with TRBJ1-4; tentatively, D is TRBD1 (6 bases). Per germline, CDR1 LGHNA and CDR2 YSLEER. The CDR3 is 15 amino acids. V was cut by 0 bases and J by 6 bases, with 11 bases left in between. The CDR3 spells CASSQDQGGYEKLFF. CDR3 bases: TGCGCCAGCAGCCAAGATCAAGGGGGTTATGAAAAACTGTTTTTT.

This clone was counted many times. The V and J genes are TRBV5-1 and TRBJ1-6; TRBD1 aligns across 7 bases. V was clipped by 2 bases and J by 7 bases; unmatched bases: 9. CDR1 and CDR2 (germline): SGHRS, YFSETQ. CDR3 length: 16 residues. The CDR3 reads CASSFTGDSLNSPLHF. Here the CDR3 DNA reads TGCGCCAGCAGCTTCACCGGGGACAGTTTGAATTCACCCCTCCACTTT.

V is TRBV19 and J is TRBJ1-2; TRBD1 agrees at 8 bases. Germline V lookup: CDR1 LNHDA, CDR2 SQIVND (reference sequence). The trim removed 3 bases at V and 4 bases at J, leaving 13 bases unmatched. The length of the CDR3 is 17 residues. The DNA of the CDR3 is TGTGCCAGTAGTATGGACAGGGCCTACCTCCTGTTCTATGGCTACACCTTC. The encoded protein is CASSMDRAYLLFYGYTF.

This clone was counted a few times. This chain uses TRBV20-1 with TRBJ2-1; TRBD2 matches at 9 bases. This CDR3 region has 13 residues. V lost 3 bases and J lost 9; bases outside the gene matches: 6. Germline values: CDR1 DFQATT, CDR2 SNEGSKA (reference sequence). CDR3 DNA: TGCAGTGCTAGTGTCAGCGGGGGGTTTGAGCAGTTCTTC. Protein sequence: CSASVSGGFEQFF.

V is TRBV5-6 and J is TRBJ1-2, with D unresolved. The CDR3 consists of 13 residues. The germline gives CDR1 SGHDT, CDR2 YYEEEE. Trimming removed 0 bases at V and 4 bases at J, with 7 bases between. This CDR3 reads CASSLGEGYGYTF. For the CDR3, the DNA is TGTGCCAGCAGCTTGGGGGAGGGCTATGGCTACACCTTC.

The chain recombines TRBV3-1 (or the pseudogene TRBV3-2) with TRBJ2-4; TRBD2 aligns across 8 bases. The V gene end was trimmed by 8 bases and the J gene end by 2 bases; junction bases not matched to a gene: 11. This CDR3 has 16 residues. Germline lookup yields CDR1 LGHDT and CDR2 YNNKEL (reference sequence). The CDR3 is CASPSPGGETKNIQYF. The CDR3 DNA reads TGTGCCAGCCCCAGTCCCGGGGGGGAGACCAAAAACATTCAGTACTTC.

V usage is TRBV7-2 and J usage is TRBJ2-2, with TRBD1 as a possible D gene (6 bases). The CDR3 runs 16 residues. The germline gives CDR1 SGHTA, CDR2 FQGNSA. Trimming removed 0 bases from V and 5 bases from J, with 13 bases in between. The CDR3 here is CASSLAHRVGTGELFF. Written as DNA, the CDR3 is TGTGCCAGCAGCTTAGCGCACAGGGTCGGTACCGGGGAGCTGTTTTTT.

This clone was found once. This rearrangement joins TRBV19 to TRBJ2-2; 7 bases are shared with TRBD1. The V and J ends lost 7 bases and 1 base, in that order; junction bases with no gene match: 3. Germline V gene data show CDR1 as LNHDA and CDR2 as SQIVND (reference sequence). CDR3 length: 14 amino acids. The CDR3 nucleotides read TGTGCCAGTATGGGGACAGAGAACACCGGGGAGCTGTTTTTT. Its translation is CASMGTENTGELFF.

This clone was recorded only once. The CDR3 loop is CASSLLVGANQPQHF. CDR3 nucleotide sequence: TGTGCCAGCAGCTTATTGGTAGGGGCCAATCAGCCCCAGCATTTT. The chain links TRBV7-8 to TRBJ1-5; tentative D call: TRBD1 (5 bases). The length of the CDR3 is 15 residues. Trimming left V 2 bases short and J 3 bases short, with 11 bases between. CDR1 SGHVS and CDR2 FQNEAQ come from the germline V gene.

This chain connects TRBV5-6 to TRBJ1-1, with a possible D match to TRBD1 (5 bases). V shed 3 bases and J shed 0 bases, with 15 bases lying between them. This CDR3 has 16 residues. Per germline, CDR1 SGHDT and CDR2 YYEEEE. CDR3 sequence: CASSSYQTALNTEAFF. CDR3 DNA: TGTGCCAGCAGCTCCTACCAGACAGCTTTGAACACTGAAGCTTTCTTT. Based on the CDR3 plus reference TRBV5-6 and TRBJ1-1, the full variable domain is DAGVTQSPTHLIKTRGQQVTLRCSPKSGHDTVSWYQQALGQGPQFIFQYYEEEERQRGNFPDRFSGHQFPNYSSELNVNALLLGDSALYLCASSSYQTALNTEAFFGQGTRLTVV.

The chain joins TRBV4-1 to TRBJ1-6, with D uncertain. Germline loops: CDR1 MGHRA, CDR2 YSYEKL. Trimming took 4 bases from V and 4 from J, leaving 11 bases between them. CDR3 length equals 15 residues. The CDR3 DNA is TGCGCCAGCAGCCTGGGTTTACAGTATAATTCACCCCTCCACTTT. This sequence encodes CASSLGLQYNSPLHF.

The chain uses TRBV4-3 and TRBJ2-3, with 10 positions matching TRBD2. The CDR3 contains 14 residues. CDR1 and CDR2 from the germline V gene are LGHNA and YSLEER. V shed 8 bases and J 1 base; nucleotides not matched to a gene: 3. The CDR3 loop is CASAGTSGTDTQYF. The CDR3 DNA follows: TGCGCCAGCGCCGGGACTAGCGGCACAGATACGCAGTATTTT.

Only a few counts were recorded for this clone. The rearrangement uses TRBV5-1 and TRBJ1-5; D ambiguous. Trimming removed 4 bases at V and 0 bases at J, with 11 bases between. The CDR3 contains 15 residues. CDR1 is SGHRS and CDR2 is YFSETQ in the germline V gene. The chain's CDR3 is CASSPSGDSNQPQHF. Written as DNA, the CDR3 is TGCGCCAGCAGCCCTTCCGGGGATAGCAATCAGCCCCAGCATTTT.

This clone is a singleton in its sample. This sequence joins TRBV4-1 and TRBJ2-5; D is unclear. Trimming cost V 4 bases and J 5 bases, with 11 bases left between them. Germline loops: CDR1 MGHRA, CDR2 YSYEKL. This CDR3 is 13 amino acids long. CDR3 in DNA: TGCGCCAGCAGCCGGCTTTTGTCGGAGACCCAGTACTTC. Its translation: CASSRLLSETQYF.

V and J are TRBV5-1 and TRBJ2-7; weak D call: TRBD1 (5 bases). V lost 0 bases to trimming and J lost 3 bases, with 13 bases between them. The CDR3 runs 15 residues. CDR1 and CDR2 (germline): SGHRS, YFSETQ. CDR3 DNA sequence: TGCGCCAGCAGCTTGGACCAGGGTCTGAACTACGAGCAGTACTTC. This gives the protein CASSLDQGLNYEQYF.

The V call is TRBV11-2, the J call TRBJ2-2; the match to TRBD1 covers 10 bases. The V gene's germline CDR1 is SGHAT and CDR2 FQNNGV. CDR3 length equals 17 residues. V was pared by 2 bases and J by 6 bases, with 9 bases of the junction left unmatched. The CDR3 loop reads CASSLSPRTGGSGELFF. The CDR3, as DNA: TGTGCCAGCAGCTTATCCCCAAGGACAGGGGGTTCCGGGGAGCTGTTTTTT.

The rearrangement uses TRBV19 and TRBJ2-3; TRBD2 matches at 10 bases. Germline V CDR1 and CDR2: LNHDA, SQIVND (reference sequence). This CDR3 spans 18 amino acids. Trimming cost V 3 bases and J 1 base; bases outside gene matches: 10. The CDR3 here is CASSMVSGGASGTDTQYF. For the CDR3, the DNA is TGTGCCAGTAGTATGGTGAGCGGGGGGGCGTCGGGCACAGATACGCAGTATTTT.

The CDR3 nucleotides read TGTGCCTGGAGTAGGGTTACAGGCGGCAATCAGCCCCAGCATTTT. Translating it yields CAWSRVTGGNQPQHF. The J gene is TRBJ1-5, the V gene TRBV30, with a weak D call TRBD1 (5 bases). This CDR3 spans 15 amino acids. V lost 2 bases and J 2 bases, leaving 13 bases between the germline ends. From germline, CDR1 is GTSNPN and CDR2 SVGIG (reference sequence). The entire variable domain, with the rest obtained from reference TRBV30 and TRBJ1-5, is as follows: SQTIHQWPATLVQPVGSPLSLECTVEGTSNPNLYWYRQAAGRGLQLLFYSVGIGQISSEVPQNLSASRPQDRQFILSSKKLLLSDSGFYLCAWSRVTGGNQPQHFGDGTRLSIL.

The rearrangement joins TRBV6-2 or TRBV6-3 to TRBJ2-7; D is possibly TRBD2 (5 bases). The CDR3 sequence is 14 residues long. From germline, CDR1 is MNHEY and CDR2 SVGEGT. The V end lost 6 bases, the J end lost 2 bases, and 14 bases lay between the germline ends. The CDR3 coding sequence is TGTGCCAGCAGCGGAACGGGAACACCCTACGAGCAGTACTTC. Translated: CASSGTGTPYEQYF.

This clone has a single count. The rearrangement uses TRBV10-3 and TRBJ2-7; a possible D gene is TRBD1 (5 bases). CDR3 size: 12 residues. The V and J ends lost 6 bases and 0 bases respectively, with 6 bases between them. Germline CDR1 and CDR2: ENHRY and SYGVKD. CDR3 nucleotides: TGTGCCATCAGGGACACCTCCTACGAGCAGTACTTC. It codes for CAIRDTSYEQYF.

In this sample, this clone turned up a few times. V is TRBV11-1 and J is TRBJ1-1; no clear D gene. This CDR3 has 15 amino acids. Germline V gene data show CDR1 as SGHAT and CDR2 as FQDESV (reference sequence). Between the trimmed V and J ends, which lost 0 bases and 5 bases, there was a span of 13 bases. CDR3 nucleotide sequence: TGTGCCAGCAGCTTAGCGCACACCTCAGCGACTGAAGCTTTCTTT. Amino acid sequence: CASSLAHTSATEAFF.

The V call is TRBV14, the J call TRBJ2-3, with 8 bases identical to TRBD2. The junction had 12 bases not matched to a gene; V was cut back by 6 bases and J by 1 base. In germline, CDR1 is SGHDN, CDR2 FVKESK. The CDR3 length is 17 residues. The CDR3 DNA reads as TGTGCCAGCAGTGCGCCGGGACTAGTTTTTGGCACAGATACGCAGTATTTT. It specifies CASSAPGLVFGTDTQYF.

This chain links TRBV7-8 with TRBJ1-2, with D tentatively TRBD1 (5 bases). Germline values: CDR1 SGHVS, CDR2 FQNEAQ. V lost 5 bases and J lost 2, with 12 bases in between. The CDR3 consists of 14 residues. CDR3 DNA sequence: TGTGCCAGCAGCGGGGGGACTGCAAACTATGGCTACACCTTC. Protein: CASSGGTANYGYTF.

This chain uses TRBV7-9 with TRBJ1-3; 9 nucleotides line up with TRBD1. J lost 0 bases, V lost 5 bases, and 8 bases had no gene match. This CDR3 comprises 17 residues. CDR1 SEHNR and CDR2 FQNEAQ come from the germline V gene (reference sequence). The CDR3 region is CASSTATGGRSGNTIYF. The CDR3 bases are TGTGCCAGCAGCACGGCAACAGGGGGCCGCTCTGGAAACACCATATATTTT.